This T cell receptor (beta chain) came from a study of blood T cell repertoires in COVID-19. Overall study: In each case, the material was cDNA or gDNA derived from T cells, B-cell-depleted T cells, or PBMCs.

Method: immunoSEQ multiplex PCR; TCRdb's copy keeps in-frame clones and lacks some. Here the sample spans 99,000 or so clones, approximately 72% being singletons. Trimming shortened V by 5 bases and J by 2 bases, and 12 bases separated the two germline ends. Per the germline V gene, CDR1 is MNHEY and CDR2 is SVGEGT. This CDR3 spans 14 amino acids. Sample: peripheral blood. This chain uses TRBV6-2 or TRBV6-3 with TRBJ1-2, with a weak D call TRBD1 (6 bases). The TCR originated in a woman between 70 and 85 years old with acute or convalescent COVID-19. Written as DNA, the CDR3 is TGTGCCAGCAGTCGTATCCAGGGGAACTATGGCTACACCTTC. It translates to CASSRIQGNYGYTF.